A single T cell receptor beta chain is shown here with its context. Its antigen is undetermined. This specimen belongs to a study of cytomegalovirus exposure and HLA in healthy donors. Everyone who donated was a healthy bone marrow donor. General study findings and limits: Fewer N-insertions (relative to the approximately 670-donor mean) were reportedly seen in an Asian-associated ancestry cluster in a later analysis.

The PCR made use of 60 Vbeta and 13 Jbeta primers. Clones were sequenced by immunoSEQ multiplex PCR, and TCRdb holds only the in-frame ones, with some missing. The sample lists some 150,000 clones, roughly 80% occurring once. CDR3 length equals 10 residues. Looked up from germline, CDR1 is DFQATT and CDR2 is SNEGSKA (reference sequence). V shed 6 bases and J shed 11 bases, with 13 bases lying between them. The receptor was derived from a man younger than 45 in good health and CMV-seropositive. The chain joins TRBV20-1 to TRBJ1-1; D is unclear. Sequenced sample: PBMCs. CDR3 DNA: TGCAGTGCCAAGGCCCTCGGGGCTTTCTTT. Amino acid sequence: CSAKALGAFF.